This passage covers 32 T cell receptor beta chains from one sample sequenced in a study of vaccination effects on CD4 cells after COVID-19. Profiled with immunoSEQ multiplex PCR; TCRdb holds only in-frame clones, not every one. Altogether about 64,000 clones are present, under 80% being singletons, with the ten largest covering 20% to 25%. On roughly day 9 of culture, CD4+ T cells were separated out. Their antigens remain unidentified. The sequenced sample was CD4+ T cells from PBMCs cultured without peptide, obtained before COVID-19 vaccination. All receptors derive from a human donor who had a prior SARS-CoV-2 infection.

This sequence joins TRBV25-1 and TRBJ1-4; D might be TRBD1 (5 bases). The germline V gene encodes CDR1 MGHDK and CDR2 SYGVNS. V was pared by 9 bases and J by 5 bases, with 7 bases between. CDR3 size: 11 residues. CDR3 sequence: CARDKNEKLFF. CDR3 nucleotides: TGTGCCAGGGACAAGAATGAAAAACTGTTTTTT.

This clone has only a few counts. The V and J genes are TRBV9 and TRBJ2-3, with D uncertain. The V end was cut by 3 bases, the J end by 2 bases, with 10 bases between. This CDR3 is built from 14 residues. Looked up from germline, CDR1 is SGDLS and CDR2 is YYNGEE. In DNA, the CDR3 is TGTGCCAGCAGCGCCCTGACGAACACAGATACGCAGTATTTT. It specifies CASSALTNTDTQYF. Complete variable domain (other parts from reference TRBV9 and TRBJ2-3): DSGVTQTPKHLITATGQRVTLRCSPRSGDLSVYWYQQSLDQGLQFLIQYYNGEERAKGNILERFSAQQFPDLHSELNLSSLELGDSALYFCASSALTNTDTQYFGPGTRLTVL.

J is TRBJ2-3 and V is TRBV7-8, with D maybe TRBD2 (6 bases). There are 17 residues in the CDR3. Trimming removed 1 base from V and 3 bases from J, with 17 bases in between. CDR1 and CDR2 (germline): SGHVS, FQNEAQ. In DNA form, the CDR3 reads TGTGCCAGCAGCTTAGTCGGGGGAAGGTTGGGGACAGATACGCAGTATTTT. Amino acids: CASSLVGGRLGTDTQYF.

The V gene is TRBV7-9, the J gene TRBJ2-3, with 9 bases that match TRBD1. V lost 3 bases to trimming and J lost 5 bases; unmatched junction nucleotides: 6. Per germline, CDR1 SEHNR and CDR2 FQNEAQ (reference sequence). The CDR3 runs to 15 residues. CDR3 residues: CASSFTGGDRDTQYF. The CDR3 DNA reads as TGTGCCAGCAGCTTCACAGGGGGCGACCGAGATACGCAGTATTTT.

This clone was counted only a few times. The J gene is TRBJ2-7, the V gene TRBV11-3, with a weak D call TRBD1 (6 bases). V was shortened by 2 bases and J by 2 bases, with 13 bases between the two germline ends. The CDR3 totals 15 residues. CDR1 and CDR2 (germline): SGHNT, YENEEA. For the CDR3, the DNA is TGTGCCAGCAGCTTACGACAGGACGATGCCTACGAGCAGTACTTC. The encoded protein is CASSLRQDDAYEQYF.

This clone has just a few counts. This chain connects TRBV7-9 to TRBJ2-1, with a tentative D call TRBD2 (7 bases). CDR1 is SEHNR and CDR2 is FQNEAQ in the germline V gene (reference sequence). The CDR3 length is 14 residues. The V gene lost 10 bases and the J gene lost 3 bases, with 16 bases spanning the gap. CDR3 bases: TGTGCCACAATGCGGGGGCAGGGCTACAATGAGCAGTTCTTC. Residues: CATMRGQGYNEQFF.

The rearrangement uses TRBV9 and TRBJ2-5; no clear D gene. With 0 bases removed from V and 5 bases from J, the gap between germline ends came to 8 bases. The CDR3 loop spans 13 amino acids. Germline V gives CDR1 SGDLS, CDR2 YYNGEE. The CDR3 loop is CASSVGVVETQYF. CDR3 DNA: TGTGCCAGCAGCGTAGGGGTGGTGGAGACCCAGTACTTC.

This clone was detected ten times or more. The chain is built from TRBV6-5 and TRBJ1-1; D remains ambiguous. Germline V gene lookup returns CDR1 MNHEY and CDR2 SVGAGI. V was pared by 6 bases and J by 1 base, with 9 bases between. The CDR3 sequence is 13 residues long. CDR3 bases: TGTGCCAGCAGCGTAACACGGAACACTGAAGCTTTCTTT. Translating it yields CASSVTRNTEAFF.

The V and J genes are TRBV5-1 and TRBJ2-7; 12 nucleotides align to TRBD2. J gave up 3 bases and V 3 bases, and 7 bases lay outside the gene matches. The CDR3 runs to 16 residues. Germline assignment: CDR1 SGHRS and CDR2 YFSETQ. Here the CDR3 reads CASSSRTSGTDYEQYF. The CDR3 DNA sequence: TGCGCCAGCAGCTCCAGGACTAGCGGGACCGACTACGAGCAGTACTTC. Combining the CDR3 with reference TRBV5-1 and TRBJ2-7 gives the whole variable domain KAGVTQTPRYLIKTRGQQVTLSCSPISGHRSVSWYQQTPGQGLQFLFEYFSETQRNKGNFPGRFSGRQFSNSRSEMNVSTLELGDSALYLCASSSRTSGTDYEQYFGPGTRLTVT.

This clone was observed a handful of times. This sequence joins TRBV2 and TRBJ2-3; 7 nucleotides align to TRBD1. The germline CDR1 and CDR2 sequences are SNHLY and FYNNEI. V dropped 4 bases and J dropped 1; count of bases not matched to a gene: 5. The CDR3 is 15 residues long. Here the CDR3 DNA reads TGTGCCAGCAGTGGGCCTGGACAGGGCACAGATACGCAGTATTTT. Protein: CASSGPGQGTDTQYF. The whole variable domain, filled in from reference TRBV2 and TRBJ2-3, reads EPEVTQTPSHQVTQMGQEVILRCVPISNHLYFYWYRQILGQKVEFLVSFYNNEISEKSEIFDDQFSVERPDGSNFTLKIRSTKLEDSAMYFCASSGPGQGTDTQYFGPGTRLTVL.

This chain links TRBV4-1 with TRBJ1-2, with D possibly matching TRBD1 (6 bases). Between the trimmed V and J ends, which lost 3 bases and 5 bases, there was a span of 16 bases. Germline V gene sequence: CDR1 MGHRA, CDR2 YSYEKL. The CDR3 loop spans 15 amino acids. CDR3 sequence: CASSQPGGRFYGYTF. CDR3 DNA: TGCGCCAGCAGCCAGCCCGGGGGGCGGTTTTATGGCTACACCTTC.

Written as DNA, the CDR3 is TGCAGTGCTAGTGATACGGGGGTCGGGGAGACCCAGTACTTC. Protein product: CSASDTGVGETQYF. The rearrangement joins TRBV20-1 to TRBJ2-5, with TRBD2 as a possible D gene (6 bases). Trimming stripped 3 bases from V and 5 bases from J, with 16 bases between. The CDR3 is made up of 14 amino acids. Per the germline V gene, CDR1 is DFQATT and CDR2 is SNEGSKA (reference sequence).

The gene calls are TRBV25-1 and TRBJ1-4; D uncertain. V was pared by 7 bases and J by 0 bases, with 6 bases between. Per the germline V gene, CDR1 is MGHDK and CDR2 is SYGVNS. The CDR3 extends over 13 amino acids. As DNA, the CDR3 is TGTGCCAGCAAGGGCTCAACTAATGAAAAACTGTTTTTT. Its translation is CASKGSTNEKLFF.

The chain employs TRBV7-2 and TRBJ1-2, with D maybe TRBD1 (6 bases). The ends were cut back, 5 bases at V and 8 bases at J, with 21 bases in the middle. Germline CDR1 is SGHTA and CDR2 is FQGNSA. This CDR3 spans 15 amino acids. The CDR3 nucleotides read TGTGCCAGCAGCCTGGGCCTGACGGGGGCAGGGGGCTACACCTTC. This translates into CASSLGLTGAGGYTF.

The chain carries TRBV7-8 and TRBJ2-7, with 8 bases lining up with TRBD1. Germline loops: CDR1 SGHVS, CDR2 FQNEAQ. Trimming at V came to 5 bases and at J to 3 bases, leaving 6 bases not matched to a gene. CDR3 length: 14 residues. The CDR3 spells CASSARTGFYEQYF. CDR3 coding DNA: TGTGCCAGCAGCGCTAGGACAGGGTTCTACGAGCAGTACTTC.

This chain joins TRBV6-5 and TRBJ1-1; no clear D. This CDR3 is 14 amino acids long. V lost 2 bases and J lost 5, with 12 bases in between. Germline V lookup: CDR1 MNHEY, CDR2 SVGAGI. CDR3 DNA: TGTGCCAGCAGTTACGCTGGTTTCGGGACTGAAGCTTTCTTT. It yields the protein CASSYAGFGTEAFF.

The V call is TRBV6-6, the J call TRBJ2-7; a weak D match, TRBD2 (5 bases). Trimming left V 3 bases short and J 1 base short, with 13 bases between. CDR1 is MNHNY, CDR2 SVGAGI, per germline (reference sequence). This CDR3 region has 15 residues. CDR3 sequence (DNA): TGTGCCAGCAGTTATCTAGGGAGCCAGTCCTACGAGCAGTACTTC. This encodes CASSYLGSQSYEQYF.

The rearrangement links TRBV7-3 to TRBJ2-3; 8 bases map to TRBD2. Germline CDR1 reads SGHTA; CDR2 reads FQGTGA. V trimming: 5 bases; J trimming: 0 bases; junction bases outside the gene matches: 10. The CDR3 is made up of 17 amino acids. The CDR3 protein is CASSPFMRGASTDTQYF. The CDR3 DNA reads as TGTGCCAGCAGCCCCTTTATGCGGGGGGCAAGCACAGATACGCAGTATTTT.

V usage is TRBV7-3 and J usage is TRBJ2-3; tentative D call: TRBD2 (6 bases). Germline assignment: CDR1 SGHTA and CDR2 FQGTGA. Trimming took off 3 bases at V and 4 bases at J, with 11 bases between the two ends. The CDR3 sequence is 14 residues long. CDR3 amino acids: CASSFRDFSDTQYF. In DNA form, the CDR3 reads TGTGCCAGCAGCTTCCGGGACTTTTCAGATACGCAGTATTTT. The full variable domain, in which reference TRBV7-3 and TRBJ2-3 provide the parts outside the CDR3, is GAGVSQTPSNKVTEKGKYVELRCDPISGHTALYWYRQSLGQGPEFLIYFQGTGAADDSGLPNDRFFAVRPEGSVSTLKIQRTERGDSAVYLCASSFRDFSDTQYFGPGTRLTVL.

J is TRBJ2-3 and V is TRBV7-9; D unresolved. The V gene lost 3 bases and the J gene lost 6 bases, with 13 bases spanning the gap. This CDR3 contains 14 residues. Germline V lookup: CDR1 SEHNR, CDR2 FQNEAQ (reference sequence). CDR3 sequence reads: CASSFAGARDTQYF. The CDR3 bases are TGTGCCAGCAGCTTCGCTGGAGCACGGGATACGCAGTATTTT.

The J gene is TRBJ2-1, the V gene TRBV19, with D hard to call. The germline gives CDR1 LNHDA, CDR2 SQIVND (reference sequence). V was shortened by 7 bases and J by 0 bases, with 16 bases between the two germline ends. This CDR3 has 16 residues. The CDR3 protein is CASIVAFSSSYNEQFF. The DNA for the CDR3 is TGTGCCAGTATTGTGGCATTCTCAAGCTCCTACAATGAGCAGTTCTTC.

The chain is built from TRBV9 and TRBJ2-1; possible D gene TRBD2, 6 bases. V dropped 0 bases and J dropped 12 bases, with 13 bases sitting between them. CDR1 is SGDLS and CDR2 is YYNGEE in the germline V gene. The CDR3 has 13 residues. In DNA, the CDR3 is TGTGCCAGCAGCGTAGGATTCGGGGGAGGGCAGTTCTTC. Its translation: CASSVGFGGGQFF.

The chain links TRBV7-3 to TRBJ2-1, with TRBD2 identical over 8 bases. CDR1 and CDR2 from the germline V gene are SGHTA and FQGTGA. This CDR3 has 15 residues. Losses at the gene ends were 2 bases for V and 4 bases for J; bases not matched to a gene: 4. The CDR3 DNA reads TGTGCCAGCAGCTTAGAACTAGCGGAGTACAATGAGCAGTTCTTC. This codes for CASSLELAEYNEQFF.

The CDR3 protein is CASSRSAGTEAFF. The CDR3 region has the DNA TGCGCCAGCAGCCGTTCGGCGGGGACTGAAGCTTTCTTT. The V call is TRBV4-1, the J call TRBJ1-1; unclear D gene. V was trimmed by 4 bases and J by 5 bases, leaving 11 bases between them. CDR1 is MGHRA and CDR2 is YSYEKL in the germline V gene. The CDR3 spans 13 residues.

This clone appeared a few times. The CDR3 sequence is CASSEGRSTRTDTQYF. The CDR3 nucleotides read TGTGCCAGCAGCGAGGGACGATCGACTCGCACAGATACGCAGTATTTT. J is TRBJ2-3 and V is TRBV9; the D call may be TRBD1 or TRBD2 (5 bases each). This CDR3 has 16 residues. The V gene lost 3 bases and the J gene lost 1 base, with 15 bases spanning the gap. Germline V gene sequence: CDR1 SGDLS, CDR2 YYNGEE.

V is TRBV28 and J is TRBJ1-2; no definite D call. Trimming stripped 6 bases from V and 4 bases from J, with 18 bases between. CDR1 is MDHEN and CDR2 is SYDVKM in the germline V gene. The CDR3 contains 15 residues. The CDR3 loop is CASSTIGEAPYGYTF. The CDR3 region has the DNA TGTGCCAGCAGCACAATTGGTGAGGCTCCCTATGGCTACACCTTC.

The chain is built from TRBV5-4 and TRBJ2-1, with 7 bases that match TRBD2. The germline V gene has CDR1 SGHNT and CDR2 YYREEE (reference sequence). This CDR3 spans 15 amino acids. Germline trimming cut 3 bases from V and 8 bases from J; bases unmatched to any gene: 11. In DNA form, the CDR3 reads TGTGCCAGCAGCTCGATTATAAGCGGGAACGATGAGCAGTTCTTC. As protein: CASSSIISGNDEQFF.

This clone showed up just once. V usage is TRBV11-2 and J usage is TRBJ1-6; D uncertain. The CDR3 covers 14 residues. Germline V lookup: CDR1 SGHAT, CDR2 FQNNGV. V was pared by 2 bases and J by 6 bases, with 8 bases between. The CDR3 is CASSLLIGNSPLHF. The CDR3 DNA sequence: TGTGCCAGCAGCTTACTAATTGGTAATTCACCCCTCCACTTT.

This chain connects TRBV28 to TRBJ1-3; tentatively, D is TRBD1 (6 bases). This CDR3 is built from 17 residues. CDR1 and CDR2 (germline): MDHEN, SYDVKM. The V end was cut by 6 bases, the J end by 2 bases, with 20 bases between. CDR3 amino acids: CASRPIQGILTGNTIYF. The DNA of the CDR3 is TGTGCCAGCAGACCCATTCAGGGGATCCTAACTGGAAACACCATATATTTT. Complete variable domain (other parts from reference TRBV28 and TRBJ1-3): DVKVTQSSRYLVKRTGEKVFLECVQDMDHENMFWYRQDPGLGLRLIYFSYDVKMKEKGDIPEGYSVSREKKERFSLILESASTNQTSMYLCASRPIQGILTGNTIYFGEGSWLTVV.

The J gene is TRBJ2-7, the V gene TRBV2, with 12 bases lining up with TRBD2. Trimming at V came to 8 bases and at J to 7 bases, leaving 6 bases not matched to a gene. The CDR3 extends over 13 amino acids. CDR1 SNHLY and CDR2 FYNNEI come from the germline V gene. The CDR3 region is CASCASGRVEQYF. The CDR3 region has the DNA TGTGCCAGCTGCGCTAGCGGGAGGGTGGAGCAGTACTTC.

CDR3 sequence reads: CASSMRPGLIETQYF. CDR3 nucleotides: TGTGCCAGTAGTATGCGGCCAGGATTAATCGAGACCCAGTACTTC. The rearrangement uses TRBV19 and TRBJ2-5; D is ambiguous. Trimming shortened V by 3 bases and J by 5 bases, and 16 bases separated the two germline ends. The CDR3 has 15 amino acids. Germline V CDR1 and CDR2: LNHDA, SQIVND (reference sequence).

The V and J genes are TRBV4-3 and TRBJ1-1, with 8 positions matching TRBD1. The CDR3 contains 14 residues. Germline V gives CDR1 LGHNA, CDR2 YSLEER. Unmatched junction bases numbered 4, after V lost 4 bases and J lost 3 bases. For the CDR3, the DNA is TGCGCCAGCAGCCCCCAGGGGGCACACACTGAAGCTTTCTTT. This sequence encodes CASSPQGAHTEAFF.